One sample yielded the 16 T cell receptor beta chains listed below, sequenced in a study of T cells expressing NK-cell markers. TCRdb reworked the 5' RACE reads into one entry per CDR3 protein, no DNA. The record lists roughly 150,000 distinct CDR3 sequences, of which the ten most abundant hold around 20%. Specimen: blood T cells: a sorted CD56 or NKG2C T cell subset, CD4+ or CD8+ T cells, or bulk PBMC T cells (not recorded which). The receptors originated from a man aged 18 to 69 in good health.

The chain is built from TRBV5-6 and TRBJ2-1; absent DNA, TCRdb's TRBD1 call cannot be checked. Per germline, CDR1 SGHDT and CDR2 YYEEEE. The CDR3 covers 17 residues. CDR3 loop: CASSLGLGGGFYNEQFF.

V and J are TRBV25-1 and TRBJ1-5; TCRdb gives TRBD1 as the D gene, but with no DNA this cannot be confirmed. The CDR3 is made up of 17 amino acids. Germline V gene lookup returns CDR1 MGHDK and CDR2 SYGVNS. The CDR3 reads CASSEGCPGGLNQPQHF.

The chain links TRBV20-1 to TRBJ1-4. CDR1 DFQATT and CDR2 SNEGSKA come from the germline V gene (reference sequence). This CDR3 is 13 amino acids long. The chain's CDR3 is CSAIRRRGEKLFF.

The chain employs TRBV3-1 and TRBJ2-5; the TCRdb call, TRBD2, lacks DNA for checking. CDR3 length: 14 amino acids. Germline values: CDR1 LGHDT, CDR2 YNNKEL (reference sequence). The CDR3 reads CASSQDVEGETQYF.

The V and J genes are TRBV20-1 and TRBJ2-1; checking the TCRdb D call of TRBD1 is not possible without DNA. This CDR3 comprises 16 residues. From germline, CDR1 is DFQATT and CDR2 SNEGSKA (reference sequence). CDR3 protein: CSPDKGQGPSYNEQFF.

The V gene is TRBV7-2, the J gene TRBJ2-2; no DNA is available, so the TRBD1 call from TCRdb remains unchecked. Germline assignment: CDR1 SGHTA and CDR2 FQGNSA. The CDR3 is made up of 14 amino acids. The CDR3 region is CASSPTGSAGELFF.

V and J are TRBV4-1 and TRBJ2-5; TCRdb's D call, TRBD2, is unchecked because there is no DNA. This CDR3 has 17 residues. Germline V gene lookup returns CDR1 MGHRA and CDR2 YSYEKL. The CDR3 is CASSHDPAGDLRETQYF.

The gene calls are TRBV30 and TRBJ2-2; TCRdb selects TRBD2, and the lack of DNA leaves this call unchecked. Per the germline V gene, CDR1 is GTSNPN and CDR2 is SVGIG (reference sequence). This CDR3 region has 12 residues. This CDR3 reads CASGGTTGELFF.

CDR3 amino acids: CASSPSTGTSTDTQYF. V gene TRBV7-6 combines with J gene TRBJ2-3; as DNA is missing, the TRBD1 call by TCRdb cannot be tested. This CDR3 spans 16 amino acids. CDR1 SGHVS and CDR2 FNYEAQ come from the germline V gene. Using reference TRBV7-6 and TRBJ2-3 for the parts outside the CDR3, the full variable domain is GAGVSQSPRYKVTKRGQDVALRCDPISGHVSLYWYRQALGQGPEFLTYFNYEAQQDKSGLPNDRFSAERPEGSISTLTIQRTEQRDSAMYRCASSPSTGTSTDTQYFGPGTRLTVL.

J is TRBJ2-7 and V is TRBV11-2. This CDR3 has 11 residues. Germline CDR1 SGHAT, CDR2 FQNNGV. This CDR3 reads CASSLGRHKHF.

The chain is built from TRBV12-3 or TRBV12-4 and TRBJ1-6; TCRdb selects TRBD1, and the lack of DNA leaves this call unchecked. This CDR3 has 14 amino acids. This CDR3 reads CASSLGDTPSPLHF.

The chain combines TRBV7-9 with TRBJ1-1; the D gene TCRdb calls, TRBD1, cannot be checked with no DNA. In germline, CDR1 is SEHNR, CDR2 FQNEAQ (reference sequence). The CDR3 consists of 15 residues. CDR3 region: CASSSLVLLNTEAFF.

The chain joins TRBV27 to TRBJ1-5; TCRdb selects TRBD1, and the lack of DNA leaves this call unchecked. Germline V gene sequence: CDR1 MNHEY, CDR2 SMNVEV (reference sequence). The CDR3 consists of 13 residues. The CDR3 protein is CASRQGVLRPQHF.

The chain combines TRBV28 with TRBJ2-3; absent DNA, TCRdb's TRBD1 call cannot be checked. Germline-derived CDR1 and CDR2 are MDHEN and SYDVKM. The CDR3 is 16 residues long. The CDR3 reads CASSFGQGSSTDTQYF.

The V call is TRBV7-2, the J call TRBJ2-1; TCRdb returns TRBD2, unconfirmable since there is no DNA. This CDR3 has 13 amino acids. CDR1 and CDR2 (germline): SGHTA, FQGNSA. The CDR3 region is CASRPSLANEQFF.

V usage is TRBV28 and J usage is TRBJ2-2. CDR3 length equals 14 residues. CDR1 and CDR2 from the germline V gene are MDHEN and SYDVKM. The CDR3 is CASSFHPRSGELFF.